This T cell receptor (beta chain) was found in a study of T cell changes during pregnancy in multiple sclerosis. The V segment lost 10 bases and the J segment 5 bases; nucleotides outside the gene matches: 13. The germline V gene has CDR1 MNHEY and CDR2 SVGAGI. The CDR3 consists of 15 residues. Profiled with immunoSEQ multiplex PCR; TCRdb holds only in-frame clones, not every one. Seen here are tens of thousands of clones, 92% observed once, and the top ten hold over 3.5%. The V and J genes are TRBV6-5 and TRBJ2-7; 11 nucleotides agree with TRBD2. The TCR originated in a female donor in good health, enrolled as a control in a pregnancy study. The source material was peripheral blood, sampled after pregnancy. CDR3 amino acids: CATLASGGLPHEQYF. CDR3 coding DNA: TGTGCCACCCTCGCTAGCGGGGGGTTGCCCCACGAGCAGTACTTC.